Listed here are 6 T cell receptor beta chains from one sample, sequenced in a study of control samples from healthy donors and cancer patients. Assay used: immunoSEQ multiplex PCR; TCRdb lists only in-frame clones, some missing. The sample yields more than 85,000 clones, over 75% seen once. Sequencing was performed on PBMCs. These receptors were collected from a woman in her sixties with lung cancer.

J is TRBJ2-7 and V is TRBV7-2; 11 positions match TRBD2. Germline lookup yields CDR1 SGHTA and CDR2 FQGNSA. V dropped 0 bases and J dropped 2; count of bases not matched to a gene: 9. This CDR3 is 18 amino acids long. The CDR3 sequence: CASSLAGSGGVTTYEQYF. DNA of the CDR3: TGTGCCAGCAGCTTAGCTGGTAGCGGGGGGGTTACTACCTACGAGCAGTACTTC.

This clone appeared once. The chain joins TRBV6-1 to TRBJ2-7; D is unresolved. Germline values: CDR1 MNHNS, CDR2 SASEGT. V lost 1 base, J lost 1 base, and 5 bases lay in between. The CDR3 has 13 amino acids. The CDR3 DNA sequence: TGTGCCAGCAGTGAAGGGGCGTCCTACGAGCAGTACTTC. Translating gives CASSEGASYEQYF.

V gene TRBV6-5 combines with J gene TRBJ2-5, with D unclear. V was cut by 1 base and J by 1 base, with 13 bases left in between. The CDR3 is 16 amino acids. Germline lookup yields CDR1 MNHEY and CDR2 SVGAGI. The CDR3 sequence is CASSYLSTPLQETQYF. DNA for the CDR3: TGTGCCAGCAGTTACTTGTCTACCCCCCTCCAAGAGACCCAGTACTTC.

CDR3: CASRMGGGAFYEQFF. The CDR3 bases are TGCGCCAGCAGAATGGGCGGGGGGGCCTTCTATGAGCAGTTCTTC. The chain uses TRBV5-1 and TRBJ2-1, with TRBD2 identical over 9 bases. The CDR3 spans 15 residues. From germline, CDR1 is SGHRS and CDR2 YFSETQ. The ends lost 5 bases at V and 8 bases at J; junction bases unmatched: 11.

The chain links TRBV7-2 to TRBJ1-1, with TRBD1 matching over 10 bases. J lost 0 bases, V lost 5 bases, and 9 bases had no gene match. The CDR3 sequence is 17 residues long. Germline values: CDR1 SGHTA, CDR2 FQGNSA. The CDR3 is CASSPRDRGVLNTEAFF. The CDR3 DNA follows: TGTGCCAGCAGCCCCAGGGACAGGGGAGTATTGAACACTGAAGCTTTCTTT.

The V gene is TRBV7-2, the J gene TRBJ2-7, with 14 bases identical to TRBD2. The length of the CDR3 is 15 residues. The V segment lost 3 bases and the J segment 6 bases; nucleotides outside the gene matches: 4. Germline lookup yields CDR1 SGHTA and CDR2 FQGNSA. CDR3 sequence (DNA): TGTGCCAGCAGCTTGAGTGGGACTAGCGGGGGCGAGCAGTACTTC. Amino acid sequence: CASSLSGTSGGEQYF.